This entry is about one TCR beta chain. Through a sample-barcoded 5' primer and a J-beta primer mix, a second PCR was run for 7 to 11 cycles. TCRdb analysed the 5' RACE reads with MiXCR anew, one entry per CDR3 protein. The data show 780,000 or so distinct CDR3 sequences, approximately 25% seen once. This specimen comes from a study of blood T cells in healthy people across ages. J lost 4 bases, V lost 6 bases, and 4 bases had no gene match. Germline V gene sequence: CDR1 SNHLY, CDR2 FYNNEI. CDR3 size: 14 residues. The data were also submitted as part of a second study, on T cells of mothers and their children.

The sequenced sample consisted of blood. The clonotype originates from a boy aged 5 to 17 in good health. The chain joins TRBV2 to TRBJ2-2; TRBD1 aligns across 8 bases. The CDR3 region has the DNA TGTGCCAGCAGGGACAGGGTCAGCACCGGGGAGCTGTTTTTT. Its translation: CASRDRVSTGELFF.